The sequence of this T cell receptor beta chain was determined in a study of radiation and T cells in renal cell carcinoma. Study as a whole: Nephrectomy followed 15 Gy stereotactic body radiation by 4 weeks.

Method: immunoSEQ multiplex PCR; TCRdb's copy keeps in-frame clones and lacks some. Of 25,000 to 30,000 clones in the sample, roughly 80% are singletons; the top ten hold roughly 30%. There are a few counts of this clone. Its antigen remains unknown. Looked up from germline, CDR1 is SGHRS and CDR2 is YFSETQ. This CDR3 contains 14 residues. Trimming removed 3 bases from V and 6 bases from J, with 15 bases in between. Time point: blood 2 weeks post-SBRT. Treatment meaning: 15 Gy SBRT to primary tumor, nephrectomy 4 weeks later. Blood was sampled at baseline, 2 weeks and 4 weeks after SBRT. Clear cell pathology was present in this patient's renal cell carcinoma. General study points: Top tumor clonotypes rose in blood 2 weeks post-radiation, then contracted.

The receptor's source is a man aged 60 to 75 with renal cell carcinoma. The sequences come from blood, collected from a patient whose treatment included radiotherapy and nephrectomy. The V call is TRBV5-1, the J call TRBJ1-1, with a weak D call TRBD1 (6 bases). Here the CDR3 reads CASSYGQSSPEAFF. The CDR3 coding sequence is TGCGCCAGCAGCTACGGACAGTCATCCCCTGAAGCTTTCTTT. The whole variable domain, filled in from reference TRBV5-1 and TRBJ1-1, reads KAGVTQTPRYLIKTRGQQVTLSCSPISGHRSVSWYQQTPGQGLQFLFEYFSETQRNKGNFPGRFSGRQFSNSRSEMNVSTLELGDSALYLCASSYGQSSPEAFFGQGTRLTVV.